The 31 T cell receptor beta chains given below trace back to one sample, sequenced in a study of shared T cell receptors in the human thymus. Measured with immunoSEQ multiplex PCR; TCRdb has only the in-frame clones, and not every one. The sample holds hundreds of thousands of clones, more than 75% seen once. These data were likewise used in another study, on human thymus T cells.

The specimen was thymocytes. The source of these receptors is a boy in the first two years of life with a congenital heart defect.

This clone was counted a single time. The CDR3 DNA reads TGTGCCAGCAGCTCGGACAGACTATATCAGCCCCAGCATTTT. It codes for CASSSDRLYQPQHF. The chain combines TRBV28 with TRBJ1-5, with D tentatively TRBD1 (6 bases). This CDR3 contains 14 residues. Germline loops: CDR1 MDHEN, CDR2 SYDVKM. V shed 6 bases and J shed 5 bases, with 14 bases lying between them.

The chain couples TRBV28 to TRBJ2-7, with 7 bases identical to TRBD1. The length of the CDR3 is 14 residues. Germline CDR1 reads MDHEN; CDR2 reads SYDVKM. Trimming took 5 bases from V and 3 from J; bases not matched to a gene: 7. CDR3 region: CASSIKGQIYEQYF. CDR3 sequence (DNA): TGTGCCAGCAGTATCAAGGGACAGATCTACGAGCAGTACTTC. Complete variable domain (other parts from reference TRBV28 and TRBJ2-7): DVKVTQSSRYLVKRTGEKVFLECVQDMDHENMFWYRQDPGLGLRLIYFSYDVKMKEKGDIPEGYSVSREKKERFSLILESASTNQTSMYLCASSIKGQIYEQYFGPGTRLTVT.

The rearrangement uses TRBV27 and TRBJ2-7; no firm D call. The V gene lost 7 bases and the J gene lost 3 bases, with 7 bases spanning the gap. The germline CDR1 and CDR2 sequences are MNHEY and SMNVEV (reference sequence). This CDR3 contains 11 residues. This CDR3 is CASTNGYEQYF. CDR3 bases: TGTGCCAGCACCAACGGCTACGAGCAGTACTTC.

The rearrangement uses TRBV7-9 and TRBJ2-1; 9 nucleotides agree with TRBD1. Germline V lookup: CDR1 SEHNR, CDR2 FQNEAQ (reference sequence). J gave up 10 bases and V 2 bases, and 18 bases lay outside the gene matches. This CDR3 is 18 amino acids long. Written as DNA, the CDR3 is TGTGCCAGCAGCTTAAATCAGATTGGCCGGGACAGGGAAAAAGAGCAGTTCTTC. Encoded protein: CASSLNQIGRDREKEQFF.

The sample holds one count of this clone. J is TRBJ2-5 and V is TRBV4-3, with 8 bases fitting TRBD1. This CDR3 has 18 residues. Germline V gene sequence: CDR1 LGHNA, CDR2 YSLEER. V was clipped by 4 bases and J by 1 base; unmatched bases: 14. The CDR3 region is CASSPPAGTGGPQETQYF. As DNA, the CDR3 is TGCGCCAGCAGCCCCCCGGCAGGGACAGGTGGCCCCCAAGAGACCCAGTACTTC.

The chain employs TRBV9 and TRBJ2-7; 7 bases map to TRBD1. There are 15 residues in the CDR3. Germline V gives CDR1 SGDLS, CDR2 YYNGEE. The V segment lost 0 bases and the J segment 5 bases; nucleotides outside the gene matches: 8. This CDR3 is CASSVGAGGIDEQYF. DNA for the CDR3: TGTGCCAGCAGCGTAGGGGCAGGGGGTATCGACGAGCAGTACTTC.

This clone was seen once. The genes are TRBV6-5 and TRBJ1-2, with D hard to call. The CDR3 contains 13 residues. Per the germline V gene, CDR1 is MNHEY and CDR2 is SVGAGI. V shed 4 bases and J shed 6 bases, with 12 bases lying between them. CDR3 coding DNA: TGTGCCAGCAGTTCGGGGAAGCGGAATGGCTACACCTTC. It specifies CASSSGKRNGYTF.

The V call is TRBV7-2, the J call TRBJ1-3, with D hard to call. The CDR3 runs to 14 residues. The germline V gene encodes CDR1 SGHTA and CDR2 FQGNSA. V was cut by 5 bases and J by 0 bases, with 8 bases left in between. In nucleotides, the CDR3 is TGTGCCAGCAGCCAGGAGGGCTCTGGAAACACCATATATTTT. Translation: CASSQEGSGNTIYF.

V gene TRBV28 combines with J gene TRBJ1-6; TRBD1 aligns across 10 bases. CDR1 MDHEN and CDR2 SYDVKM come from the germline V gene. V lost 6 bases, J lost 5 bases, and 16 bases stayed unmatched. This CDR3 has 19 amino acids. The DNA of the CDR3 is TGTGCCAGCAGAGACGGGACAGGGGATGCCCTGGGGGATAATTCACCCCTCCACTTT. This encodes CASRDGTGDALGDNSPLHF.

This clone was detected once. J is TRBJ2-3 and V is TRBV29-1; 11 bases are a match to TRBD2. CDR3 length: 11 residues. Trimming cost V 7 bases and J 15 bases; bases outside gene matches: 9. Per germline, CDR1 SQVTM and CDR2 ANQGSEA. The CDR3 sequence is CSAASGTSGYF. CDR3 in DNA: TGCAGCGCCGCCTCCGGGACTAGCGGCTATTTT.

V gene TRBV25-1 combines with J gene TRBJ2-3, with TRBD2 matching over 8 bases. V dropped 2 bases and J dropped 5; count of bases not matched to a gene: 9. Germline V gives CDR1 MGHDK, CDR2 SYGVNS. The CDR3 spans 16 residues. Here the CDR3 DNA reads TGTGCCAGCAGTGAACAATTAGCGGGACTAGGAGATACGCAGTATTTT. The encoded protein is CASSEQLAGLGDTQYF.

The rearrangement uses TRBV2 and TRBJ1-1; 8 positions match TRBD1. After removal of 5 bases from V and 3 bases from J, the junction contained 14 bases not matched to a gene. Looked up from germline, CDR1 is SNHLY and CDR2 is FYNNEI. The CDR3 contains 17 residues. The CDR3 here is CASSRYTGGLEDTEAFF. Here the CDR3 DNA reads TGTGCCAGCAGTCGATATACAGGGGGACTGGAGGACACTGAAGCTTTCTTT.

The chain links TRBV5-1 to TRBJ1-2; D possibly corresponds to TRBD1 (5 bases). V was shortened by 0 bases and J by 5 bases, with 17 bases between the two germline ends. This CDR3 has 16 residues. CDR1 and CDR2 from the germline V gene are SGHRS and YFSETQ. CDR3 loop: CASSLEILTDLYGYTF. The CDR3 region has the DNA TGCGCCAGCAGCTTGGAAATCCTGACAGACCTGTATGGCTACACCTTC.

The chain is built from TRBV19 and TRBJ2-7; 7 bases line up with TRBD1. V dropped 8 bases and J dropped 2; count of bases not matched to a gene: 12. In germline, CDR1 is LNHDA, CDR2 SQIVND (reference sequence). This CDR3 spans 15 amino acids. The CDR3 DNA sequence: TGTGCCAGTGCGACAGGGCCCGCCAACCCCTACGAGCAGTACTTC. Its translation is CASATGPANPYEQYF.

The rearrangement uses TRBV27 and TRBJ1-6; 8 positions match TRBD1. Germline V gives CDR1 MNHEY, CDR2 SMNVEV (reference sequence). This CDR3 spans 19 amino acids. J was trimmed by 7 bases and V by 3 bases; bases with no gene match: 17. The CDR3 loop reads CASSLRIDRGVGENSPLHF. The CDR3 DNA is TGTGCCAGCAGTTTGCGAATAGACAGGGGAGTTGGGGAGAATTCACCCCTCCACTTT.

The rearrangement links TRBV7-2 to TRBJ2-7; perhaps TRBD2 as D (6 bases). This CDR3 has 13 amino acids. Germline V CDR1 and CDR2: SGHTA, FQGNSA. Trimming cost V 6 bases and J 3 bases, with 12 bases left between them. CDR3 sequence: CASSPRDFYEQYF. CDR3 coding DNA: TGTGCCAGCAGTCCAAGGGACTTCTACGAGCAGTACTTC.

The CDR3 is CASSYKELEQYF. The CDR3 region has the DNA TGTGCCAGCAGTTATAAGGAGCTCGAGCAGTACTTC. The chain has TRBV6-9 and TRBJ2-7, with D hard to call. This CDR3 has 12 residues. Germline CDR1 and CDR2: MNHGY and SVAAGI. The germline V and J ends were trimmed by 2 bases and 6 bases, with 8 bases remaining between them.

The chain recombines TRBV6-1 with TRBJ2-7; D unresolved. Per the germline V gene, CDR1 is MNHNS and CDR2 is SASEGT. There are 15 residues in the CDR3. Trimming shortened V by 6 bases and J by 4 bases, and 19 bases separated the two germline ends. In DNA form, the CDR3 reads TGTGCCAGCAGCTTCCTTCAGGCAGGCGATTACGAGCAGTACTTC. Its protein is CASSFLQAGDYEQYF.

The chain links TRBV2 to TRBJ1-5; TRBD1 agrees at 9 bases. Germline-derived CDR1 and CDR2 are SNHLY and FYNNEI. With V trimmed by 0 bases and J by 3 bases, 9 bases remained unmatched. This CDR3 contains 18 residues. The CDR3 DNA follows: TGTGCCAGCAGTGAAGCAGACTTAGGACAGGGGATCAATCAGCCCCAGCATTTT. This translates into CASSEADLGQGINQPQHF.

CDR3 loop: CASSRNRSPNYGYTF. The CDR3 DNA follows: TGTGCCAGCAGTCGTAACAGGAGTCCTAACTATGGCTACACCTTC. V is TRBV28 and J is TRBJ1-2; tentative D call: TRBD1 (5 bases). The germline V gene has CDR1 MDHEN and CDR2 SYDVKM. Trimming took 5 bases from V and 0 from J, leaving 13 bases between them. The CDR3 extends over 15 amino acids.

V usage is TRBV6-6 and J usage is TRBJ1-5; possibly TRBD1 for D (5 bases). V shed 6 bases and J shed 5 bases, with 20 bases lying between them. The germline V gene encodes CDR1 MNHNY and CDR2 SVGAGI (reference sequence). The CDR3 length is 16 residues. The CDR3 loop reads CASRTGTPIPDQPQHF. As DNA, the CDR3 is TGTGCCAGCAGGACGGGGACTCCGATTCCCGATCAGCCCCAGCATTTT.

The chain combines TRBV4-3 with TRBJ2-3; tentatively, D is TRBD2 (6 bases). The CDR3 spans 14 residues. V was clipped by 2 bases and J by 2 bases, with 8 bases between them. The germline gives CDR1 LGHNA, CDR2 YSLEER. CDR3 loop: CASSQSGATDTQYF. The CDR3 DNA is TGCGCCAGCAGCCAATCGGGAGCCACAGATACGCAGTATTTT.

This rearrangement joins TRBV6-6 to TRBJ2-1, with 9 bases lining up with TRBD1. From germline, CDR1 is MNHNY and CDR2 SVGAGI (reference sequence). There are 15 residues in the CDR3. V lost 2 bases and J lost 5; bases outside the gene matches: 4. The CDR3 here is CASSYAGTGHNEQFF. CDR3 in DNA: TGTGCCAGCAGTTACGCGGGGACAGGGCACAATGAGCAGTTCTTC.

The rearrangement uses TRBV10-3 and TRBJ2-2; TRBD2 aligns across 12 bases. V lost 4 bases and J lost 6; bases outside the gene matches: 21. The germline V gene has CDR1 ENHRY and CDR2 SYGVKD. CDR3 length equals 21 residues. CDR3 in DNA: TGTGCCATCAGTGCACTAGCGGGGGGCACCCCACCTGTGTATTATCCCGGGGAGCTGTTTTTT. Encoded protein: CAISALAGGTPPVYYPGELFF.

This sequence joins TRBV18 and TRBJ1-6, with a tentative D call TRBD1 (5 bases). There are 18 residues in the CDR3. CDR1 and CDR2 (germline): KGHSH, LQKENI. Trimming removed 2 bases from V and 7 bases from J, with 21 bases in between. DNA of the CDR3: TGTGCCAGCTCACCAAGGAATTTAGTCGACAGCCAAAATTCACCCCTCCACTTT. It codes for CASSPRNLVDSQNSPLHF.

This clone showed up just once. This rearrangement joins TRBV9 to TRBJ2-2, with 13 bases fitting TRBD2. Germline values: CDR1 SGDLS, CDR2 YYNGEE. The CDR3 extends over 15 amino acids. Trimming at V came to 4 bases and at J to 8 bases, leaving 5 bases not matched to a gene. The CDR3 region has the DNA TGTGCCAGCAGCCGGGGACTAGCGGGAATGGGGGAGCTGTTTTTT. It encodes CASSRGLAGMGELFF.

J is TRBJ2-3 and V is TRBV7-2; D might be TRBD2 (6 bases). Per the germline V gene, CDR1 is SGHTA and CDR2 is FQGNSA. Trimming took 1 base from V and 6 from J, leaving 17 bases between them. This CDR3 spans 16 amino acids. The CDR3 reads CASSLVPPGEVDTQYF. In nucleotides, the CDR3 is TGTGCCAGCAGCTTAGTTCCCCCCGGGGAGGTTGATACGCAGTATTTT.

This rearrangement joins TRBV28 to TRBJ2-1, with TRBD2 identical over 8 bases. The trim removed 6 bases at V and 5 bases at J, leaving 12 bases unmatched. There are 16 residues in the CDR3. Germline V CDR1 and CDR2: MDHEN, SYDVKM. In DNA, the CDR3 is TGTGCCAGCAGGGAACCGCGGGGGGCACCGCACAATGAGCAGTTCTTC. This translates into CASREPRGAPHNEQFF.

The gene calls are TRBV27 and TRBJ1-6; 7 bases map to TRBD1. Germline V gene sequence: CDR1 MNHEY, CDR2 SMNVEV (reference sequence). The CDR3 spans 17 residues. V was pared by 4 bases and J by 10 bases, with 16 bases of the junction left unmatched. The DNA of the CDR3 is TGTGCCAGCAGTTCCCACGACGATCGACAGGGACGGTCACCCCTCCACTTT. Protein product: CASSSHDDRQGRSPLHF.

Turning to this clone: Other DNA variants within this sample encode the same CDR3. The chain links TRBV9 to TRBJ2-3; the match to TRBD2 covers 9 bases. V was clipped by 0 bases and J by 1 base; unmatched bases: 0. The CDR3 extends over 15 amino acids. The germline CDR1 and CDR2 sequences are SGDLS and YYNGEE. Here the CDR3 DNA reads TGTGCCAGCAGCGTAGGACTAGCGGGCACAGATACGCAGTATTTT. This sequence encodes CASSVGLAGTDTQYF.

V gene TRBV28 combines with J gene TRBJ1-2; 8 bases fit TRBD1. The V gene end was trimmed by 1 base and the J gene end by 2 bases; junction bases not matched to a gene: 18. Germline CDR1 MDHEN, CDR2 SYDVKM. The CDR3 spans 20 residues. The CDR3 bases are TGTGCCAGCAGTTTATACCCTTCCGCCACCGGGACAGGTTCCAACTATGGCTACACCTTC. Its protein is CASSLYPSATGTGSNYGYTF.